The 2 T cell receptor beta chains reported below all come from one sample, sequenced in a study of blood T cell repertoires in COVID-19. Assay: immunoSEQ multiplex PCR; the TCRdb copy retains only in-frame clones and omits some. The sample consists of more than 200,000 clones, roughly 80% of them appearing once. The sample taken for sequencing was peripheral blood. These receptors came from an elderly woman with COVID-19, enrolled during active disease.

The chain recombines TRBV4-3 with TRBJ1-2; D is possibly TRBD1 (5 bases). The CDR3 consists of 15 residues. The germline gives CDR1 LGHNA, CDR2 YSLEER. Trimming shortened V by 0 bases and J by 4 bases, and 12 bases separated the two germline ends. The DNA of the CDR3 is TGCGCCAGCAGCCAAGAATACCAGGGTCGCTATGGCTACACCTTC. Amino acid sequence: CASSQEYQGRYGYTF.

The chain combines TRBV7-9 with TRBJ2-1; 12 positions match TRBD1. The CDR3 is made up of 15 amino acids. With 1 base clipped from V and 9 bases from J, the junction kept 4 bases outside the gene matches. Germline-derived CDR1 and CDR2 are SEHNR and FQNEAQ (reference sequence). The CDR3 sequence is CASSLGDRGRSEQFF. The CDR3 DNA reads TGTGCCAGCAGCTTAGGGGACAGGGGGCGGAGTGAGCAGTTCTTC. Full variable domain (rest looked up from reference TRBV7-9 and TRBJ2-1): DTGVSQNPRHKITKRGQNVTFRCDPISEHNRLYWYRQTLGQGPEFLTYFQNEAQLEKSRLLSDRFSAERPKGSFSTLEIQRTEQGDSAMYLCASSLGDRGRSEQFFGPGTRLTVL.